The rows below give T cell receptor beta chains drawn from one sample of a study of metastatic and nonmetastatic thyroid tumors. MiXCR was used by TCRdb to re-call the PCR reads. The data hold some 16,000 clones, with about 22% observed a single time. Sequenced material: tumor tissue. The receptors stem from a female donor with papillary thyroid cancer or a benign thyroid nodule (not recorded which). Some clones in this sample may be carry-over from other donors' samples. The CDR3 runs from the conserved cysteine through the conserved F or W. D genes are given only for firm matches. Size is omitted from some rows. Given values are once, few, many or a class for expanded clones.

TGTGCCAGCAGCTCGCCGCCCGGGCGGACAGGGGGTGTAGGCTCCTACGAGCAGTACTTC CASSSPPGRTGGVGSYEQYF TRBV7-1 TRBD1 once TRBJ2-7
TGCAGTGCTGAATCGAGGACAGGGAACAATCAGCCCCAGCATTTT CSAESRTGNNQPQHF TRBV20-1 TRBD1 NA TRBJ1-5
TGTGCCAGCAGCCACTTGGGAAATGAGCAGTTCTTC CASSHLGNEQFF TRBV12-3/TRBV12-4 NA NA TRBJ2-1
TGTGCCAGCAGTCCACAGGGTGGCTACTATGGCTACACCTTC CASSPQGGYYGYTF TRBV12-3/TRBV12-4 NA NA TRBJ1-2
TGTTCCAGCAGCCCAGGGACAGGGGGCCTGTATACGCAGTATTTT CSSSPGTGGLYTQYF TRBV5-4 TRBD1 NA TRBJ2-3
TGTGCCAGCAGCGTTAGCGGGGTGAACACCGGGGAGCTGTTTTTT CASSVSGVNTGELFF TRBV7-9 TRBD2 many TRBJ2-2
TGCAGCGCCACGGTCCTCGGCGAGCAGTACTTC CSATVLGEQYF TRBV29-1 NA many TRBJ2-7
TGCGCCAGCAGCTTGGGAGCTAGCGGGGGCTCCTACGAGCAGTACTTC CASSLGASGGSYEQYF TRBV5-1 TRBD2 medium-sized TRBJ2-7
TGTGCCAGCAGCACTCGGGACATTAGCTCCTACGAGCAGTACTTC CASSTRDISSYEQYF TRBV7-8 NA NA TRBJ2-7
TGCGCCAGCAGCCAAGAAGGTATACAGGTCAATTCACCCCTCCACTTT CASSQEGIQVNSPLHF TRBV4-1 NA NA TRBJ1-6
TGCGCCAGCAGCCGGGGGGGTTCAGAGACCCAGTACTTC CASSRGGSETQYF TRBV5-1 TRBD2 NA TRBJ2-5
TGTGCCAGCACGAGGGGACAAAATGAGCAGCTCTTC CASTRGQNEQLF TRBV12-3/TRBV12-4 NA NA TRBJ2-1
TGTGCCAGTACCCCTCGGAGGGCGGGGTTAAACATTCAGTACTTC CASTPRRAGLNIQYF TRBV19 NA NA TRBJ2-4
TGTGCCAGCAGCTACCAAGAGACCCAGTACTTC CASSYQETQYF TRBV5-6 NA many TRBJ2-5
TGTGCCAGCAGTGCCGGTTTGGTAGGCCAAGAGACCCAGTACTTC CASSAGLVGQETQYF TRBV25-1 NA NA TRBJ2-5
TGTGCCTGGAGTGGCCTAGCGGGGGGTGGCCAGTACTTC CAWSGLAGGGQYF TRBV30 TRBD2 NA TRBJ2-5
TGTGCCAGCAGCTTCCTCACAGGCATGAACACTGAAGCTTTCTTT CASSFLTGMNTEAFF TRBV7-9 NA medium-sized TRBJ1-1
TGTGCCAGCAGCTTAGAGGGGACAGAGTCCTACGAGCAGTACTTC CASSLEGTESYEQYF TRBV11-3 TRBD1 NA TRBJ2-7
TGTGCCAGCAGCTTAGCAGGGGGCTCTAACTATGGCTACACCTTC CASSLAGGSNYGYTF TRBV7-2 TRBD1 NA TRBJ1-2
TGTGCCACCAGTGATTCGACTTTCTACAATGAGCAGTTCTTC CATSDSTFYNEQFF TRBV24-1 NA many TRBJ2-1
TGTGCCAGCAGCTTCGCGGTGGGGGCCGAGCAGTACTTC CASSFAVGAEQYF TRBV9 NA medium-sized TRBJ2-7
TGTGCCAGCAGCTTAGCAGGGAACTATGGCTACACCTTC CASSLAGNYGYTF TRBV11-2 NA NA TRBJ1-2
TGTGCCAGCGGGTACTCTGGAAACACCATATATTTT CASGYSGNTIYF TRBV27 NA medium-sized TRBJ1-3
TGTGCCAGCAGTTTGACAGAGGGAAAGACTGAAGCTTTCTTT CASSLTEGKTEAFF TRBV12-3/TRBV12-4 NA NA TRBJ1-1
TGTGCCAGCAGCCTTACAGGGACTCAGACCCAGTACTTC CASSLTGTQTQYF TRBV27 NA medium-sized TRBJ2-5
TGCGCCAGCAGCAGGGGCAGGTCCAATCAGCCCCAGCATTTT CASSRGRSNQPQHF TRBV4-1 NA NA TRBJ1-5
TGTGCCAGCAGCTTGAGGGGCTCTGGAAACACCATATATTTT CASSLRGSGNTIYF TRBV13 NA many TRBJ1-3
TGTGCCAGCTCACCAGACGCGGGGGGGTTCTACCGGTATTTT CASSPDAGGFYRYF TRBV18 TRBD2 many TRBJ2-3
TGCAGTGCGGCCTCTAGCGGGAGGGCTGAAGAGACCCAGTACTTC CSAASSGRAEETQYF TRBV20-1 TRBD2 many TRBJ2-5
TGTGCCAGCAGCTTATTTCTGAGAAACTATGGCTACACCTTC CASSLFLRNYGYTF TRBV13 NA NA TRBJ1-2
TGTGCCAGCAGCCCCGGGACAGCGACCTACGAGCAGTACTTC CASSPGTATYEQYF TRBV7-9 TRBD1 medium-sized TRBJ2-7
TGCGCCAGCAGCCAAGAGGGGACAGCCGGTGGGACCCAGTACTTC CASSQEGTAGGTQYF TRBV4-1 TRBD1 NA TRBJ2-5
TGTGCCAGCAGCTTTGGACTAGCGGGATTCGACGAGCAGTACTTC CASSFGLAGFDEQYF TRBV11-2 TRBD2 medium-sized TRBJ2-7
TGTGCCAGCAGTTCCATCCCCAGCTCCTACGAGCAGTACTTC CASSSIPSSYEQYF TRBV12-3/TRBV12-4 NA NA TRBJ2-7
TGCAGTGCTAGTATGACAGGCTACTATGGCTACACCTTC CSASMTGYYGYTF TRBV20-1 NA many TRBJ1-2
TGCAGTGCTAGCCCCAGGGGGCCCTACAATGAGCAGTTCTTC CSASPRGPYNEQFF TRBV20-1 TRBD1 many TRBJ2-1
TGTGCCAGCAGTTTAGCGTATGTGGGAGCCATAAACAATGAGCAGTTCTTC CASSLAYVGAINNEQFF TRBV12-3/TRBV12-4 NA NA TRBJ2-1
TGCGCCAGCAGCCAAGATTGGGCGGCTAGCAATCAGCCCCAGCATTTT CASSQDWAASNQPQHF TRBV4-3 NA many TRBJ1-5